This T cell receptor beta chain was found in a study of Graves' ophthalmopathy and Graves' hyperthyroidism (dated by TCRdb to the late 2010s). Background on the whole study: A patient counted as having stable hyperthyroidism if there was no progression to ophthalmopathy within 18 months of follow-up. The study used TCR beta repertoire signatures to distinguish Graves' ophthalmopathy from Graves' hyperthyroidism and to predict progression to ophthalmopathy. In total, some 140 blood samples were TCR-sequenced: 43 ophthalmopathy, some 75 hyperthyroidism and roughly 17 hyperthyroidism-to-ophthalmopathy patients. To explore V-J signatures that distinguish ophthalmopathy from hyperthyroidism, a discovery set of about a hundred patients was enrolled, made up of 43 with ophthalmopathy and under 65 with stable hyperthyroidism. The independent validation cohort included 18 hyperthyroidism patients plus 17 patients who later progressed from hyperthyroidism to ophthalmopathy. In several hyperthyroidism patients, the T-cell repertoires found in thyroid tissue were compared with those found in blood. After sampling, hyperthyroidism patients received methimazole starting at 30 mg daily, and ophthalmopathy patients received high-dose intravenous methylprednisolone.

Patients with hyperthyroidism were aged 18 to 65 years, had been newly diagnosed, and had a disease duration of less than 2 months. Patients with other autoimmune diseases, uncontrolled infections, pregnancy or lactation were excluded from the study. Clinical symptoms, serum thyroxine, TRAb, thyroid ultrasound and orbital computed tomography were used for diagnosis. Trizol reagent was used to extract the total RNA, and its quality was then checked on an Agilent 2100 Bioanalyzer. For repertoire sequencing, TCR beta CDR3 regions were amplified from RNA transcripts. The first round of RT-PCR was done with HTBI primers and the Qiagen OneStep RT-PCR kit, and was followed by a second round of multiplex PCR, then size selection and purification. The libraries underwent paired-end sequencing with 100 bp reads on an Illumina HiSeq2000. The authors' pipeline ran thus. SOAPnuke was used to process the reads, removing any read that contained adapters or uncalled bases, had a mean Phred below 15, or lacked an exact match to the constant primer or identifier. High-quality paired reads were merged with COPE v1.2.5. Each unique nucleotide sequence was treated as a clonotype, and MiTCR v1.1 was used to align the clonotypes to the IMGT TRB V, D and J references. The analysis was limited to V-J combinations with a frequency above 0.0001, which together covered about 99% of repertoires. A TCR clonal expansion and chaos score per V-J combination was defined as the ratio of F50 clonal expansion to chaos observed in the TCRdist matrix. Features were reduced by Welch's t-statistics and random forest to some 13 V-J combinations, which fed a naive Bayes classifier. The similarity between thyroid and blood repertoires was quantified using the Morisita-Horn index. Through fastp at Q25 and MiXCR, TCRdb rebuilt clones from the public reads, retaining in-frame beta chains. Duplicate CDR3 protein sequences are folded into a single record with the most common DNA and genes. TCRdb's processing, not the authors' own work, is the source of the V and J calls. This sample has about 550,000 distinct CDR3 sequences in its table, and approximately 35% of those were observed once. The ten largest account for about 4.6% of the sample.

Details on this clonotype: Its antigen is unknown. No much larger clone is present one base from it, and per-base qualities are unavailable.

The CDR3, cysteine through phenylalanine, is 17 amino acids long. Only the CDR3 portion is preserved as DNA: 51 bases, with reading frame beginning at the first base. V and J are trimmed by 3 bases and 6 bases, and the gene matches miss 10 bases of the junction. According to the germline V gene, CDR1 reads SGHTA and CDR2 reads FQGNSA. Broad study findings and their caveats: In validation, the model predicted ophthalmopathy progression with about 70% sensitivity and 72% to 80% specificity; roughly 11 predicted patients were CT-confirmed with GO in a median of about 6.2 months. No statistical method was used to set the sample size in advance, and the investigators knew which group each participant was assigned to. In cross-validation, the 13-signature model distinguished ophthalmopathy from stable hyperthyroidism with 85% to 90% sensitivity and nearly 82% specificity, and in the test set the corresponding values were about 80% and 75%. Most expanded thyroid clonotypes with frequency above 0.001 were also detected in blood, suggesting blood repertoires may reflect the thyroid immune response.

Recombination connected TRBV7-2 to TRBJ2-2; 10 junctional bases match TRBD1. Material: peripheral blood or thyroid tissue (not recorded which). The TCR sequence derives from an adult man with Graves' hyperthyroidism. The CDR3: CASSLVVGTGVSGELFF. The sequenced DNA: TGTGCCAGCAGCTTGGTCGTCGGGACAGGGGTTTCCGGGGAGCTGTTTTTT.